This TCR beta chain was profiled in a study of T cells in Graves' hyperthyroidism and ophthalmopathy. This clonotype was seen a few times. What it recognizes is unknown. TCR beta CDR3 regions were amplified from RNA. The HTBI set primed first-round TCR CDR3 RT-PCR. TCRdb reprocessed the multiplex PCR reads with MiXCR, giving one entry per CDR3 protein. The sample lists around 450,000 distinct CDR3 sequences; 15% to 18% were seen once. Study results and caveats: Before onset, by a median of approximately 6.2 months, the model predicted ophthalmopathy.

For Graves' hyperthyroidism to be stable, ophthalmopathy could not progress within 18 months. The PBMCs studied were ones that came from about 10 ml fresh peripheral blood. The CDR3 consists of 16 residues. The V gene end was trimmed by 5 bases and the J gene end by 0 bases; junction bases not matched to a gene: 7. CDR1 is MNHNS and CDR2 is SASEGT in the germline V gene. Material: blood. The receptor was isolated from a woman aged 18-29 years with Graves' hyperthyroidism. The chain employs TRBV6-1 and TRBJ1-3, with TRBD1 matching over 7 bases. The CDR3 loop is CASSPGGLSSGNTIYF. CDR3 nucleotides: TGTGCCAGCAGTCCAGGGGGTCTGAGCTCTGGAAACACCATATATTTT.